The next 15 T cell receptor beta chains were all read from a single sample in a study of T cell responses to AZD1222 COVID-19 vaccine. The table came from immunoSEQ multiplex PCR; TCRdb's copy has only in-frame clones and leaves some out. The table lists around 120,000 clones, roughly nine tenths of them singletons. Sequenced material: peripheral blood, taken on day 0 of AZD1222 vaccination. The receptors here all came from an adult in good health.

This clone was counted only a few times. The chain couples TRBV27 to TRBJ1-2; D is uncertain. V was cut by 6 bases and J by 7 bases, with 12 bases left in between. The CDR3 extends over 12 amino acids. Germline-derived CDR1 and CDR2 are MNHEY and SMNVEV (reference sequence). The CDR3 sequence is CASSSAGVGYTF. The CDR3 DNA sequence: TGTGCCAGCAGCTCGGCAGGAGTTGGCTACACCTTC.

CDR3 in amino acids: CASSPRLSNTGELFF. Here the CDR3 DNA reads TGTGCCAGCAGTCCCCGGCTGTCGAACACCGGGGAGCTGTTTTTT. This chain uses TRBV27 with TRBJ2-2; D ambiguous. Germline V gene lookup returns CDR1 MNHEY and CDR2 SMNVEV (reference sequence). The V gene lost 5 bases and the J gene lost 0 bases, with 10 bases spanning the gap. There are 15 residues in the CDR3.

The chain couples TRBV2 to TRBJ2-7; 7 bases agree with TRBD1. Germline lookup yields CDR1 SNHLY and CDR2 FYNNEI. The V and J ends lost 8 bases and 2 bases, in that order; junction bases with no gene match: 6. The CDR3 loop spans 13 amino acids. The CDR3 spells CASRRDRAYEQYF. CDR3 coding DNA: TGTGCCAGCCGCCGGGACAGAGCCTACGAGCAGTACTTC.

The chain links TRBV7-9 to TRBJ2-2; D is unresolved. Germline V CDR1 and CDR2: SEHNR, FQNEAQ (reference sequence). The CDR3 totals 13 residues. V lost 0 bases and J 6 bases, leaving 5 bases between the germline ends. The CDR3 here is CASSLALPGELFF. The DNA of the CDR3 is TGTGCCAGCAGCTTAGCCCTGCCCGGGGAGCTGTTTTTT.

CDR3 in DNA: TGTGCCAGCACTTCCACCAGCTCGACAGATACGCAGTATTTT. Translation gives CASTSTSSTDTQYF. V and J are TRBV6-5 and TRBJ2-3; D gene ambiguous. The CDR3 sequence is 14 residues long. V was cut by 7 bases and J by 3 bases, with 14 bases left in between. Looked up from germline, CDR1 is MNHEY and CDR2 is SVGAGI.

The chain employs TRBV30 and TRBJ2-2; tentative D call: TRBD1 (6 bases). Germline V gene sequence: CDR1 GTSNPN, CDR2 SVGIG (reference sequence). The CDR3 spans 14 residues. Trimming removed 3 bases at V and 0 bases at J, with 8 bases between. The CDR3 DNA is TGTGCCTGGAGCCGACAGGCGAACACCGGGGAGCTGTTTTTT. This encodes CAWSRQANTGELFF.

This sequence joins TRBV5-1 and TRBJ1-6; D ambiguous. This CDR3 has 15 amino acids. Between the trimmed V and J ends, which lost 4 bases and 6 bases, there was a span of 14 bases. Per the germline V gene, CDR1 is SGHRS and CDR2 is YFSETQ. Written as DNA, the CDR3 is TGCGCCAGCAGCGCGGACGGGCGGCGTAATTCACCCCTCCACTTT. Translated, it gives CASSADGRRNSPLHF.

The rearrangement uses TRBV29-1 and TRBJ1-1; weak D call: TRBD1 (6 bases). This CDR3 is built from 12 residues. V was pared by 3 bases and J by 9 bases, with 14 bases between. Looked up from germline, CDR1 is SQVTM and CDR2 is ANQGSEA. The CDR3 sequence is CSVEGDTAQAFF. In nucleotides, the CDR3 is TGCAGCGTTGAGGGGGACACAGCACAAGCTTTCTTT.

V and J are TRBV5-5 and TRBJ2-7, with D hard to call. Trimming pared 4 bases from V and 8 bases from J, leaving 13 bases between. Germline CDR1 is SGHKS and CDR2 is YYEKEE (reference sequence). This CDR3 has 12 residues. The CDR3 DNA is TGTGCCAGCAGCATACAAACAGTCCAGCAGTACTTC. Encoded protein: CASSIQTVQQYF.

The chain employs TRBV28 and TRBJ1-2; D not certain. Trimming left V 5 bases short and J 2 bases short, with 9 bases between. The germline V gene encodes CDR1 MDHEN and CDR2 SYDVKM. The CDR3 has 13 residues. CDR3 sequence: CASSPRINYGYTF. CDR3 DNA sequence: TGTGCCAGCAGTCCGCGTATAAACTATGGCTACACCTTC.

The chain carries TRBV19 and TRBJ2-3; D remains ambiguous. CDR3 length: 11 amino acids. Trimming took off 6 bases at V and 8 bases at J, with 9 bases between the two ends. Germline V gene sequence: CDR1 LNHDA, CDR2 SQIVND (reference sequence). The CDR3 coding sequence is TGTGCCAGTAGGTCCGATAGTACGCAGTATTTT. This sequence encodes CASRSDSTQYF. Filled out from reference TRBV19 and TRBJ2-3, the complete variable domain reads DGGITQSPKYLFRKEGQNVTLSCEQNLNHDAMYWYRQDPGQGLRLIYYSQIVNDFQKGDIAEGYSVSREKKESFPLTVTSAQKNPTAFYLCASRSDSTQYFGPGTRLTVL.

The V call is TRBV27, the J call TRBJ2-7; the match to TRBD2 covers 10 bases. Germline CDR1 MNHEY, CDR2 SMNVEV (reference sequence). The CDR3 has 14 residues. V shed 4 bases and J 2 bases; nucleotides not matched to a gene: 2. The CDR3 region has the DNA TGTGCCAGCAGTTCCACTAGCGGGGCCTACGAGCAGTACTTC. This sequence encodes CASSSTSGAYEQYF.

This chain links TRBV4-2 with TRBJ1-1; D remains unclear. This CDR3 is built from 12 residues. CDR1 and CDR2 (germline): LGHNA, YNFKEQ. V was shortened by 0 bases and J by 5 bases, with 4 bases between the two germline ends. The DNA for the CDR3 is TGTGCCAGCAGCCAAGACGGGACTGAAGCTTTCTTT. It encodes CASSQDGTEAFF.

The V call is TRBV29-1, the J call TRBJ1-2; 7 bases match TRBD1. The CDR3 has 14 residues. V shed 7 bases, J shed 2 bases, and the junction held 10 bases outside the gene matches. Germline lookup yields CDR1 SQVTM and CDR2 ANQGSEA. CDR3: CSASTGPPNYGYTF. The CDR3 DNA is TGCAGCGCCTCGACAGGGCCCCCCAACTATGGCTACACCTTC.

About this clone itself: Other nucleotide sequences in the sample specify the same CDR3. The gene calls are TRBV24-1 and TRBJ1-4, with no clear D. The CDR3 sequence is 12 residues long. From germline, CDR1 is KGHDR and CDR2 SFDVKD. Trimming removed 1 base at V and 8 bases at J, with 4 bases between. CDR3 protein: CATSDFGEKLFF. The CDR3 DNA reads as TGTGCCACCAGTGATTTTGGCGAAAAACTGTTTTTT.